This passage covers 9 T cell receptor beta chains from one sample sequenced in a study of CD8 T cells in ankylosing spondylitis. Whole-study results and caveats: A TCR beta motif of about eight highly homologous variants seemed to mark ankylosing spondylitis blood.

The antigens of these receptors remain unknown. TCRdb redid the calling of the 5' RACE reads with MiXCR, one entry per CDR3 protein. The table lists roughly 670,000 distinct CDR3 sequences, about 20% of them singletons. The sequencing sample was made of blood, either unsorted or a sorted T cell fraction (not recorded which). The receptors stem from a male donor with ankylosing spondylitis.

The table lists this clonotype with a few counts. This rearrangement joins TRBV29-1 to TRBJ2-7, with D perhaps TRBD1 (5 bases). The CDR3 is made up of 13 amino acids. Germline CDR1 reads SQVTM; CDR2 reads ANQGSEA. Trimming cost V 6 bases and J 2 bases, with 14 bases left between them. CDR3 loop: CSVELTVPYEQYF. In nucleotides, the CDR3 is TGCAGCGTCGAGCTGACAGTCCCCTACGAGCAGTACTTC.

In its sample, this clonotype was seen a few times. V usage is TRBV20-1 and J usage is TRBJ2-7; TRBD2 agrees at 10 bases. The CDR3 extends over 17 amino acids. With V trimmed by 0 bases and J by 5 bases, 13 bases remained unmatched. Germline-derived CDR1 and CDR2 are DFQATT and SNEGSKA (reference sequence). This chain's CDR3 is CSARDPTLAGEGHEQYF. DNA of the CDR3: TGCAGTGCTAGAGATCCTACGCTAGCGGGAGAAGGCCACGAGCAGTACTTC.

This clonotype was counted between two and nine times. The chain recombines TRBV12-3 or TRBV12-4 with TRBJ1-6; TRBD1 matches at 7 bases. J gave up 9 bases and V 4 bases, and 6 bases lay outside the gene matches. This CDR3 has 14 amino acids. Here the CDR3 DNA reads TGTGCCAGCAGTTCCGGGACAGTGATTTCACCCCTCCACTTT. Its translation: CASSSGTVISPLHF.

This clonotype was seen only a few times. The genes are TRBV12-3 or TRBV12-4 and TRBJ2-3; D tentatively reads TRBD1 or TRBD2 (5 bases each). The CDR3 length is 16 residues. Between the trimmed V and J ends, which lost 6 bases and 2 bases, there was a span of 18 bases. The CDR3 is CASSRDPGPLTDTQYF. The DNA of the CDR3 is TGTGCCAGCAGCCGGGACCCCGGCCCCCTCACAGATACGCAGTATTTT.

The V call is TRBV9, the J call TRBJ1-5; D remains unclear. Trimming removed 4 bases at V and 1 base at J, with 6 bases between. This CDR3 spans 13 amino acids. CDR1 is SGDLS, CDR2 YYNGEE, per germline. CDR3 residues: CASSRESNQPQHF. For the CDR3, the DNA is TGTGCCAGCAGCCGGGAAAGCAATCAGCCCCAGCATTTT.

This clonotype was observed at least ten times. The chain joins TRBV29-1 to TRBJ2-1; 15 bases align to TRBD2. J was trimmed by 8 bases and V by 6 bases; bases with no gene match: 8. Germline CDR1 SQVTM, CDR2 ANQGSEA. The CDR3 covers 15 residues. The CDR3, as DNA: TGCAGCGTGGCTCCCCGGACTAGCGGGAGGGATGAGCAGTTCTTC. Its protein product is CSVAPRTSGRDEQFF.

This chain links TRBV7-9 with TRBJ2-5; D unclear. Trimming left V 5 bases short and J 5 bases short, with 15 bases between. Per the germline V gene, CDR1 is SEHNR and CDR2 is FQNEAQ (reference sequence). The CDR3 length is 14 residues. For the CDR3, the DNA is TGTGCCAGCAGCCGTGTCCTGACATGGGAGACCCAGTACTTC. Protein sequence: CASSRVLTWETQYF.

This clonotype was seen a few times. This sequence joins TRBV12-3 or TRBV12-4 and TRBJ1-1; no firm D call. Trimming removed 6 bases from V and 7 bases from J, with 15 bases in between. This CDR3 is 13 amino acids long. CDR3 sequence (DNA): TGTGCCAGCAGGCGGACCTTCTCTGATGAAGCTTTCTTT. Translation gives CASRRTFSDEAFF.

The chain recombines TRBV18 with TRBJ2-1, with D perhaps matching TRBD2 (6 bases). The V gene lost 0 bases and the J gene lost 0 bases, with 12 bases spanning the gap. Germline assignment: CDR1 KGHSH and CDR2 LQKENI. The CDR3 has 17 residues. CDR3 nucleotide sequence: TGTGCCAGCTCACCACCGGAGGAGGGTGGCTCCTACAATGAGCAGTTCTTC. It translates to CASSPPEEGGSYNEQFF.